This is a list of T cell receptor beta chains from one sample in a study of blood T cell repertoires in COVID-19. TCRdb's copy holds only in-frame clones and misses some; the assay was immunoSEQ multiplex PCR. In the table there are 200,000 to 250,000 clones, around nine tenths of which are singletons. Sequenced: peripheral blood. Receptors originate from a man younger than 30 with active or convalescent COVID-19. CDR3s include the opening cysteine and the closing phenylalanine or tryptophan. The D gene is left open where the match is weak.

>-|TRBJ2-3|TRBV27
CASSLIVGGADTQYF
>-|TRBJ2-1|TRBV11-2
CASSPTGGEQFF
>-|TRBJ1-3|TRBV10-2
CASSERGWASGNTIYF
>TRBD1|TRBJ1-6|TRBV10-3
CAISEGGQGVYPSPLHF
>TRBD1|TRBJ1-5|TRBV29-1
CSVATGGNNQPQHF
>TRBD1|TRBJ1-5|TRBV9
CASSAGQDSNQPQHF
>-|TRBJ1-3|TRBV9
CASSISGVRSGNTIYF
>-|TRBJ2-7|TRBV6-2/TRBV6-3
CASSSRQVNRVYEQYF
>TRBD2|TRBJ2-3|TRBV9
CASSPGTSGTTSTDTQYF
>TRBD1|TRBJ1-3|TRBV19
CASSIPGQGNPPSNTIYF
>-|TRBJ2-4|TRBV2
CASSKILAKNIQYF
>TRBD2|TRBJ2-2|TRBV10-3
CAIGTSGSYAGTGELFF
>-|TRBJ2-3|TRBV30
CAWGSGSGDTQYF
>-|TRBJ2-1|TRBV30
CAWMDQGNEQFF
>-|TRBJ1-4|TRBV30
CAWGVQNEKLFF
>TRBD1|TRBJ1-4|TRBV4-3
CASSQDRRTGSSLGEKLFF
>-|TRBJ1-1|TRBV30
CAGFVRADTEAFF
>TRBD1|TRBJ1-1|TRBV6-1
CASSALRGQGKNTEAFF
>TRBD2|TRBJ2-3|TRBV19
CASSWKRDGDTQYF
>TRBD1|TRBJ2-1|TRBV6-2/TRBV6-3
CASSYGGTGGRNEQFF
>TRBD1|TRBJ1-2|TRBV12-3/TRBV12-4
CASSSNRGGYTF
>-|TRBJ2-6|TRBV24-1
CATSETGTGANVLTF
>TRBD2|TRBJ2-7|TRBV3-1/TRBV3-2
CASSPSGRSASYEQYF
>TRBD1|TRBJ1-5|TRBV19
CASSRLGQNIPQHF
>TRBD2|TRBJ2-1|TRBV28
CASIPVGAGGRNEQFF
>-|TRBJ2-1|TRBV24-1
CATSDFGASYNEQFF
>-|TRBJ2-3|TRBV29-1
CSVEDPSGSTDTQYF
>TRBD1|TRBJ2-2|TRBV5-1
CASSPGTGSANTGELFF
>-|TRBJ1-5|TRBV23-1
CASTLQPQHF
>TRBD1|TRBJ1-3|TRBV27
CASSSTGRNTIYF
>TRBD1|TRBJ2-2|TRBV11-2
CASSPTGQGAGELFF
>TRBD1|TRBJ1-5|TRBV6-2/TRBV6-3
CASSNRGNQPQHF
>TRBD1|TRBJ1-5|TRBV19
CASRTGGNQPQHF
>-|TRBJ1-1|TRBV6-5
CASSYSRDSTEAFF
>TRBD2|TRBJ2-4|TRBV11-2
CASSRGGLAGGLYF
>-|TRBJ1-3|TRBV6-5
CASSYGSGSGNTIYF
>-|TRBJ1-6|TRBV9
CASSLRGNSPLHF
>TRBD1|TRBJ1-2|TRBV13
CASSRQGDRRIGYTF
>TRBD1|TRBJ1-2|TRBV4-2
CASSPGQGANYGYTF
>-|TRBJ1-1|TRBV10-3
CAIRGALTEAFF